The rows below give T cell receptor beta chains drawn from one sample of a study of blood T cells in healthy people across ages. MiXCR, run by TCRdb on the 5' RACE reads, gives a single entry per CDR3 protein. In the table there are about 900,000 distinct CDR3 sequences, 55% to 65% of which are singletons. The material sequenced was blood. These receptors all stem from a man younger than 40 in good health. Both conserved end residues are part of each CDR3. The D gene is left open where the match is weak. Not every row has a clone size; where given, it reads once, few, many or a size class.

d_call j_call clone_size v_call cdr3_nt cdr3_aa
- TRBJ2-7 - TRBV4-2 TGTGCCAGCAGTCGCGAACAGGGCCGTTCCTACGAGCAGTACTTC CASSREQGRSYEQYF
- TRBJ2-5 - TRBV29-1 TGCAGCGTTGTGATCAACCAAGAGACCCAGTACTTC CSVVINQETQYF
- TRBJ2-1 - TRBV7-8 TGTGCCAGCATCAAAATCACTGAGGGTGAGCAGTTCTTC CASIKITEGEQFF
- TRBJ1-1 few TRBV19 TGTGCCAGTAGTATGGGGGGCCAAGGGAGGAACACTGAAGCTTTCTTT CASSMGGQGRNTEAFF
TRBD2 TRBJ2-5 - TRBV5-1 TGCGCCAGCAGCTTAACTAGCGAAGAGACCCAGTACTTC CASSLTSEETQYF
- TRBJ2-7 - TRBV25-1 TGTGCCAGCAGTGACTCGTCGGCCTACGAGCAGTACTTC CASSDSSAYEQYF
TRBD2 TRBJ2-1 few TRBV4-1 TGCGCCAGCAGCCAAGGGCTTATGCGGGGGAACTCCTACAATGAGCAGTTCTTC CASSQGLMRGNSYNEQFF
- TRBJ2-3 - TRBV7-9 TGTGCCAGCACCTTAGGGGGGTTGGCAGATACGCAGTATTTT CASTLGGLADTQYF
- TRBJ1-2 few TRBV12-3/TRBV12-4 TGTGCCAGCACCACGGGGGGGGGAAGCGGCTACACCTTC CASTTGGGSGYTF
- TRBJ2-5 - TRBV4-2 TGTGCCAGCAGCCAAGAACCCGCAGGGCGGCAAGAGACCCAGTACTTC CASSQEPAGRQETQYF
- TRBJ2-7 few TRBV4-2 TGTGCCAGCAGCCAAGGTACGGGGATCTACGAGCAGTACTTC CASSQGTGIYEQYF
TRBD2 TRBJ2-7 - TRBV29-1 TGCAGCGTTGAGGAGCGGGGGGCCCCTTACGAGCAGTACTTC CSVEERGAPYEQYF
TRBD1 TRBJ1-6 once TRBV20-1 TGCAGTGCTGCGCCTGGACAGGGCGGTTCACCCCTCCACTTT CSAAPGQGGSPLHF
- TRBJ2-1 few TRBV10-3 TGTGCCATCAGTGAGTCACTAGTCGCCAACAATGAGCAGTTCTTC CAISESLVANNEQFF
TRBD2 TRBJ2-7 - TRBV20-1 TGCAGTGCTAAGATTACTAGCGGGGGCTACAATGAGCAGTACTTC CSAKITSGGYNEQYF
- TRBJ2-2 - TRBV4-3 TGCGCCAGCAGCCAAGGAGGGGCGGGTCCCAACACCGGGGAGCTGTTTTTT CASSQGGAGPNTGELFF
TRBD2 TRBJ2-5 - TRBV20-1 TGCAGTGCTAGGGGACTAGCGGGGTCCCAAGAGACCCAGTACTTC CSARGLAGSQETQYF
- TRBJ2-3 - TRBV29-1 TGCAGCGTTGAACAGGGGAGCACAGATACGCAGTATTTT CSVEQGSTDTQYF
TRBD2 TRBJ2-1 few TRBV20-1 TGCAGTGCTAATCGAGCGGGGGCGTACAATGAGCAGTTCTTC CSANRAGAYNEQFF
TRBD1 TRBJ2-1 once TRBV29-1 TGCAGCGTGGGGACAGGGGGTTTCAATGAGCAGTTCTTC CSVGTGGFNEQFF
TRBD2 TRBJ2-7 - TRBV7-2 TGTGCCAGCACCTTAGCGGGGGCGGGGGGCTACGAGCAGTACTTC CASTLAGAGGYEQYF
TRBD2 TRBJ2-5 - TRBV6-5 TGTGCCAGCAGAACACTAGCGGGGGTAACTATGGAGACCCAGTACTTC CASRTLAGVTMETQYF
- TRBJ2-7 few TRBV4-3 TGCGCCAGCAGCCAAGATTCCGGGAGTCTCTACGAGCAGTACTTC CASSQDSGSLYEQYF
- TRBJ1-6 - TRBV5-5 TGTGCCAGCGGCTTGTCGCAGGGGACATCCTATAATTCACCCCTCCACTTT CASGLSQGTSYNSPLHF
TRBD1 TRBJ2-5 few TRBV12-3/TRBV12-4 TGTGCCAGCAGTACGTGGTCGACAGGGGATGAGACCCAGTACTTC CASSTWSTGDETQYF
- TRBJ1-4 - TRBV25-1 TGTGCCAGCAGTGAATATCGAGGGAATGAAAAACTGTTTTTT CASSEYRGNEKLFF
TRBD1 TRBJ2-1 - TRBV7-3 TGTGCCAGCAGCTTAAGAGGGGGACAGGGGCTTAATGAGCAGTTCTTC CASSLRGGQGLNEQFF
TRBD2 TRBJ2-1 - TRBV20-1 TGCAGTGCTATCGATTCGGGGGGACCGCACAATGAGCAGTTCTTC CSAIDSGGPHNEQFF
- TRBJ1-5 - TRBV12-3/TRBV12-4 TGTGCCAGCAGTTTAGATGCGGTCAGCAATCAGCCCCAGCATTTT CASSLDAVSNQPQHF
- TRBJ2-5 - TRBV12-3/TRBV12-4 TGTGCCAGCAGTTTCAGCGACCAAGAGACCCAGTACTTC CASSFSDQETQYF
TRBD2 TRBJ2-3 - TRBV6-4 TGTGCCAGCAGTCTTCGAGCGGGGGAATCAGATACGCAGTATTTT CASSLRAGESDTQYF
- TRBJ2-3 - TRBV7-3 TGTGCCAGCAGTCTGGTGGGGGGCTTACCAGATACGCAGTATTTT CASSLVGGLPDTQYF
- TRBJ2-5 - TRBV5-1 TGCGCCAGCAGCCCGACTCCGGGTCAAGAGACCCAGTACTTC CASSPTPGQETQYF
- TRBJ1-2 few TRBV9 TGTGCCAGCAGCGTAGGTGTGAGTACGTATGGCTACACCTTC CASSVGVSTYGYTF
- TRBJ1-1 - TRBV13 TGTGCCAGCAGCCTTCCTCCGGGAGCCGTGAACACTGAAGCTTTCTTT CASSLPPGAVNTEAFF
TRBD1 TRBJ2-5 few TRBV7-6 TGTGCCAGCAGCACTCGGACAGGGAGGAGGGAGACCCAGTACTTC CASSTRTGRRETQYF
TRBD2 TRBJ2-7 few TRBV25-1 TGTGCCAGCAGAGCCTTCGCGGGGGGCTTGAACGAGCAGTACTTC CASRAFAGGLNEQYF
TRBD1 TRBJ1-2 - TRBV9 TGTGCCAGCAGCGGGACAGGGAGCAAAGTCTCTTATGGCTACACCTTC CASSGTGSKVSYGYTF
TRBD1 TRBJ2-4 few TRBV7-2 TGTGCCAGCAGCCCTAGACAGGGCGGAGGAAAGCAGTACTTC CASSPRQGGGKQYF
TRBD1 TRBJ1-2 few TRBV4-3 TGCGCCAGCAGCCAAGACTCGGACAGGGCGGGCTATGGCTACACCTTC CASSQDSDRAGYGYTF
TRBD1 TRBJ1-5 - TRBV29-1 TGCAGCGTTTTAACAGGGGTTGAACAGCCCCAGCATTTT CSVLTGVEQPQHF
TRBD1 TRBJ2-7 - TRBV6-5 TGTGCCAGCAGTTACGTGCGACAGGGAGTGAGGGAGCAGTACTTC CASSYVRQGVREQYF
TRBD1 TRBJ2-5 - TRBV5-6 TGTGCCAGCAGCCCGGAGACAGGGGGCGGCGTTGAGACCCAGTACTTC CASSPETGGGVETQYF
- TRBJ2-2 - TRBV7-3 TGTGCCAGCAGCTTATTGGCCGAGTGGGCAGTTAACACCGGGGAGCTGTTTTTT CASSLLAEWAVNTGELFF
TRBD2 TRBJ2-3 - TRBV4-3 TGCGCCAGCAGCCATTCCGTCGGGGGGGGCACAGATACGCAGTATTTT CASSHSVGGGTDTQYF
- TRBJ2-3 - TRBV29-1 TGCAGCGACCAGGGATATCCCACAGATACGCAGTATTTT CSDQGYPTDTQYF
- TRBJ2-7 - TRBV20-1 TGCAGTGCCAGAGACGGGGGCACGAACGAGCAGTACTTC CSARDGGTNEQYF